This TCR beta chain was retrieved from a study of blood T cell repertoires in COVID-19 (dated by TCRdb to 2020 to 2021). Study-wide context: Collaborator samples came from the United States, Italy and Spain and covered acute and convalescent phases of COVID-19. The prospective study material was composed of cDNA or gDNA derived from T cells, B-cell-depleted T cells, or PBMCs. Subjects who had been exposed to COVID-19, were actively infected with it, or had recovered from it provided the deeply sampled blood TCRbeta repertoires that made up the dataset. The repertoires were made available in a free public database intended to serve as a resource for research on the immune response to SARS-CoV-2. The samples were drawn from the first 160 participants of the ongoing ImmuneRACE study and from about 1,200 subjects provided by 6 global collaborators. A de-identified subject ID, COVID-19 status, age in years and sex were almost always included in the sample metadata. Where available, HLA class I and class II types were taken from metadata supplied by the sample provider and were not determined by assay-based typing. Study-wide conclusions, independent of this receptor: The quantity of clinical and demographic metadata differed by source and by participant and was supplied without curation.

Note on this clone: What this receptor recognizes is not known. Base quality data are lacking; no much larger clone is found one base away.

Collaborating institutions collected whole blood in K2EDTA tubes following their own protocols. For TCRbeta analysis, collaborators shipped samples in one of three forms: frozen whole blood, isolated PBMCs, or DNA extracted from either of those sample types. The immunoSEQ Assay, a bias-controlled multiplex PCR, was used to amplify TCRbeta CDR3 regions from genomic DNA. Per the authors' processing: Within the assay, amplification of reference gene primers was used to estimate how many nucleated cells each sample contained. To quantify the absolute abundance of each unique TCRbeta CDR3 rearrangement, sequence reads were collapsed and filtered. For each sample, productive Simpson clonality was calculated as the square root of Simpson's diversity index over productive rearrangements. What TCRdb holds here is the immuneACCESS table cut down to in-frame rearrangements. Part of the clones is not present; checked against another copy, under half of the missing clones reflect an unresolved V gene, and the others are unexplained. V and J calls and clone size follow that table, whereas D and trimming were derived from the DNA. For this sample there are 150,000 to 200,000 clones; roughly four fifths appear just once. Under 3% of the sample belongs to the ten largest clones.

Sequencing used peripheral blood. The sequence came from a human donor with acute or convalescent COVID-19. The donor label of this sample is uncertain.

Read as DNA, the sequence is TGTGCGACCCGGGGAAGGTGGGGGGTAAAAAACATTCAGTACTTC. It translates as CATRGRWGVKNIQYF. This chain is built from TRBV28 and TRBJ2-4; matching of 6 bases hints at TRBD2 as the D gene. CDR1 and CDR2, looked up from the germline V gene, are MDHEN and SYDVKM. The cysteine opens and the phenylalanine closes a CDR3 of 15 amino acids. Just CDR3 DNA is preserved here, 45 bases in frame from base 1.